The present TCR beta chain was sequenced within a study of PD-1 blockade in classical Hodgkin lymphoma. Only in-frame clones appear in the TCRdb table, and some are missing; sequencing was by immunoSEQ multiplex PCR. In the table there are over 50,000 clones, 70% to 90% of which are singletons. Time point given: cycle 4 day 1 (C4D1), after less than 7 weeks of nivolumab. In every patient, relapse followed autologous stem cell transplantation, while exposure to brentuximab vedotin differed. The CDR3 length is 14 residues. The germline gives CDR1 SGDLS, CDR2 YYNGEE. V lost 3 bases, J lost 2 bases, and 10 bases lay in between.

The chain has TRBV9 and TRBJ2-3; tentatively, D is TRBD2 (5 bases). Source: peripheral blood mononuclear cells (PBMCs), taken before the fourth cycle of nivolumab. This clonotype was sampled from a human donor with classical Hodgkin lymphoma. The chain's CDR3 is CASSALRATDTQYF. The DNA for the CDR3 is TGTGCCAGCAGCGCTCTGCGGGCCACAGATACGCAGTATTTT.